This TCR beta chain comes out of a study of neoadjuvant anti-PD-1 for oral cavity cancer. Study background: Before surgery, most patients got three to four biweekly 3 mg/kg nivolumab doses. General observations from the study: Higher pretreatment Treg/Th17 ratios tracked higher pretreatment blood clonality. With three patients per group, TCR findings need larger cohorts.

Blood cells were analyzed directly, without culture or expansion. V lost 3 bases, J lost 1 base, and 12 bases lay in between. The CDR3 covers 15 residues. The V gene's germline CDR1 is KGHSH and CDR2 LQKENI. Data came from immunoSEQ multiplex PCR; TCRdb stores just in-frame clones and leaves some out. Counted here are about 79,000 clones, approximately 82% occurring once; the ten biggest clones make up more than 3%. In the case of this clone: The antigen remains undetermined.

This chain connects TRBV18 to TRBJ1-2; no firm D call. The material was PBMCs, obtained before nivolumab (anti-PD-1) treatment. The source of this sequence is a person between 40 and 79 years old with oral cavity squamous cell carcinoma. The CDR3 DNA reads as TGTGCCAGCTCACCCGAAAACAGCGATAACTATGGCTACACCTTC. It specifies CASSPENSDNYGYTF.